The entry below describes one TCR beta chain. No antigen is known for it. Per the germline V gene, CDR1 is SQVTM and CDR2 is ANQGSEA. This CDR3 has 13 residues. The data belong to a study of cytomegalovirus exposure and HLA in healthy donors. Study-wide context: Within an early data release were around 80 million unique TCRs drawn from HLA-typed donors. General observations from the study: A later analysis associated approximately 17,000 TCR beta sequences with HLA alleles at a 0.05 false discovery rate. Donors were assumed by presence/absence analyses to have roughly uniform sequencing depth. It was shown in a later analysis that HLA-associated TCR beta chains were more clonally expanded than other, equally common chains.

PCR employed 60 Vbeta and 13 Jbeta primers. Using immunoSEQ multiplex PCR, the repertoire was profiled, and TCRdb retains in-frame clones only, with some absent. This table holds about 87,000 clones, over 70% found once. The genes are TRBV29-1 and TRBJ2-2; 10 bases map to TRBD2. This TCR was sampled from a man aged 25-40 years in good health and CMV-seropositive. The sequencing input was PBMCs. Here the CDR3 reads CLARLAGAGELFF. The CDR3 DNA follows: TGCTTAGCCAGGCTAGCGGGAGCCGGGGAGCTGTTTTTT.